Presented here are 22 T cell receptor beta chains from one specimen sequenced in a study of cytomegalovirus exposure and HLA in healthy donors. Both 60 Vbeta primers and 13 Jbeta primers went into the PCR. Method: immunoSEQ multiplex PCR; TCRdb's copy keeps in-frame clones and lacks some. This repertoire shows some 140,000 clones, approximately 80% found once; its top ten account for 5.6%. Sequencing was carried out using PBMCs. These receptors originate from a woman in her forties in good health and CMV-seropositive.

This chain connects TRBV6-4 to TRBJ2-3; D is ambiguous. This CDR3 has 11 amino acids. Trimming left V 8 bases short and J 6 bases short, with 9 bases between. Germline values: CDR1 MRHNA, CDR2 SNTAGT. The CDR3 sequence: CASGPVDTQYF. CDR3 in DNA: TGTGCCAGCGGTCCGGTGGATACGCAGTATTTT.

The genes are TRBV19 and TRBJ2-5; 7 positions match TRBD1. Germline V gene data show CDR1 as LNHDA and CDR2 as SQIVND (reference sequence). V trimming: 6 bases; J trimming: 5 bases; junction bases outside the gene matches: 6. This CDR3 comprises 13 residues. CDR3 residues: CASRGQALETQYF. The CDR3 region has the DNA TGTGCCAGTAGAGGACAGGCGCTGGAGACCCAGTACTTC.

The V call is TRBV18, the J call TRBJ1-3; D ambiguous. V lost 2 bases, J lost 2 bases, and 13 bases lay in between. CDR3 size: 16 residues. Germline CDR1 is KGHSH and CDR2 is LQKENI. CDR3 loop: CASSPNSPAAGNTIYF. The CDR3 DNA sequence: TGTGCCAGCTCACCAAACTCTCCTGCGGCTGGAAACACCATATATTTT.

This clone was counted only a few times. This chain connects TRBV27 to TRBJ2-7; the match to TRBD1 covers 8 bases. This CDR3 is 14 amino acids long. Germline values: CDR1 MNHEY, CDR2 SMNVEV (reference sequence). V dropped 5 bases and J dropped 6; count of bases not matched to a gene: 9. The CDR3 reads CASSLGQGRTEQYF. The CDR3, as DNA: TGTGCCAGCAGTCTCGGACAGGGACGGACCGAGCAGTACTTC.

The chain joins TRBV5-1 to TRBJ2-1; D not certain. The CDR3 covers 13 residues. Germline V gene sequence: CDR1 SGHRS, CDR2 YFSETQ. The germline V and J ends were trimmed by 7 bases and 7 bases, with 15 bases remaining between them. CDR3 amino acids: CASSSEVVNEQFF. CDR3 nucleotides: TGCGCCAGCTCAAGCGAGGTAGTAAATGAGCAGTTCTTC.

V usage is TRBV27 and J usage is TRBJ2-7; D remains unclear. The CDR3 totals 14 residues. V lost 3 bases, J lost 2 bases, and 11 bases lay in between. Germline CDR1 MNHEY, CDR2 SMNVEV (reference sequence). This chain's CDR3 is CASSFRWAPYEQYF. For the CDR3, the DNA is TGTGCCAGCAGTTTTAGGTGGGCACCCTACGAGCAGTACTTC.

This chain joins TRBV5-8 and TRBJ1-5; D possibly corresponds to TRBD1 (5 bases). V gave up 4 bases and J gave up 3 bases, with 11 bases separating them. This CDR3 has 14 residues. Germline assignment: CDR1 SGHTS and CDR2 YDEGEE. CDR3 sequence (DNA): TGTGCCAGCAGCAAAGGCAGGGTCAATCAGCCCCAGCATTTT. Translated: CASSKGRVNQPQHF.

The CDR3 DNA sequence: TGTGCCAGTAACCCGACAGCAAGAAATGAAAAACTGTTTTTT. It encodes CASNPTARNEKLFF. The genes are TRBV19 and TRBJ1-4, with D possibly being TRBD1 (5 bases). The CDR3 contains 14 residues. V was pared by 7 bases and J by 5 bases, with 14 bases between. In germline, CDR1 is LNHDA, CDR2 SQIVND (reference sequence).

The chain has TRBV6-1 and TRBJ1-1; D gene uncertain. The germline V gene encodes CDR1 MNHNS and CDR2 SASEGT. This CDR3 contains 15 residues. V lost 1 base and J lost 4, with 13 bases in between. CDR3 in DNA: TGTGCCAGCAGTGAAGAGCGAGGCCGGGGCACTGAAGCTTTCTTT. Residues: CASSEERGRGTEAFF.

This chain joins TRBV18 and TRBJ2-7; TRBD1 matches 8 bases. CDR3 size: 15 residues. The trim removed 3 bases at V and 3 bases at J, leaving 7 bases unmatched. CDR1 and CDR2 from the germline V gene are KGHSH and LQKENI. CDR3 DNA sequence: TGTGCCAGCTCACCCATAGGACAGGGCCTCTACGAGCAGTACTTC. Encoded protein: CASSPIGQGLYEQYF. The complete variable domain, with remaining parts taken from reference TRBV18 and TRBJ2-7, reads NAGVMQNPRHLVRRRGQEARLRCSPMKGHSHVYWYRQLPEEGLKFMVYLQKENIIDESGMPKERFSAEFPKEGPSILRIQQVVRGDSAAYFCASSPIGQGLYEQYFGPGTRLTVT.

The chain employs TRBV7-2 and TRBJ1-5; the D gene is possibly TRBD1 (5 bases). The ends were cut back, 5 bases at V and 10 bases at J, with 12 bases in the middle. The germline V gene has CDR1 SGHTA and CDR2 FQGNSA. The CDR3 is made up of 12 amino acids. The DNA of the CDR3 is TGTGCCAGCAGCCGAGACAGCCTACCCCAGCATTTT. It codes for CASSRDSLPQHF.

This chain links TRBV7-6 with TRBJ1-4, with 8 bases lining up with TRBD1. V shed 5 bases, J shed 7 bases, and the junction held 12 bases outside the gene matches. The germline V gene has CDR1 SGHVS and CDR2 FNYEAQ. The CDR3 contains 16 residues. The CDR3 region is CASSRPGTGSGEKLFF. Here the CDR3 DNA reads TGTGCCAGCAGCCGTCCCGGGACAGGAAGCGGTGAAAAACTGTTTTTT.

This clone appeared a single time. The V and J genes are TRBV7-8 and TRBJ2-3; 9 bases line up with TRBD2. V gave up 2 bases and J gave up 2 bases; unmatched junction bases: 11. CDR1 SGHVS and CDR2 FQNEAQ come from the germline V gene. CDR3 size: 18 residues. The CDR3 here is CASSLTFSGTSHTDTQYF. The CDR3 coding sequence is TGTGCCAGCAGCTTAACTTTTAGCGGGACTAGCCACACAGATACGCAGTATTTT.

The V gene is TRBV18, the J gene TRBJ2-5; 8 bases are shared with TRBD2. The ends lost 5 bases at V and 5 bases at J; junction bases unmatched: 10. The CDR3 has 15 residues. CDR1 and CDR2 from the germline V gene are KGHSH and LQKENI. The CDR3 DNA sequence: TGTGCCAGCTCAAAGTCGGGACTAGAGGAGGAGACCCAGTACTTC. It yields the protein CASSKSGLEEETQYF.

This chain links TRBV6-5 with TRBJ2-1, with D unresolved. This CDR3 has 12 residues. V lost 2 bases to trimming and J lost 7 bases, with 6 bases between them. Looked up from germline, CDR1 is MNHEY and CDR2 is SVGAGI. The DNA for the CDR3 is TGTGCCAGCAGTTACAGGCGGAATGAGCAGTTCTTC. It encodes CASSYRRNEQFF.

The gene calls are TRBV7-3 and TRBJ2-1; TRBD2 aligns across 13 bases. V dropped 1 base and J dropped 6; count of bases not matched to a gene: 6. Germline loops: CDR1 SGHTA, CDR2 FQGTGA. This CDR3 has 17 residues. The CDR3 reads CASSLMGLAGFSNEQFF. The DNA for the CDR3 is TGTGCCAGCAGCTTAATGGGACTAGCGGGATTTTCCAATGAGCAGTTCTTC.

The rearrangement uses TRBV9 and TRBJ2-7; D might be TRBD1 (6 bases). Germline CDR1 is SGDLS and CDR2 is YYNGEE. Trimming left V 3 bases short and J 6 bases short, with 13 bases between. This CDR3 contains 13 residues. CDR3 DNA sequence: TGTGCCAGCAGCGGTACCCGGACAGTCGAGCAGTACTTC. It yields the protein CASSGTRTVEQYF. The variable domain in full, with the rest retrieved from reference TRBV9 and TRBJ2-7, is DSGVTQTPKHLITATGQRVTLRCSPRSGDLSVYWYQQSLDQGLQFLIQYYNGEERAKGNILERFSAQQFPDLHSELNLSSLELGDSALYFCASSGTRTVEQYFGPGTRLTVT.

This rearrangement joins TRBV7-3 to TRBJ2-1; 9 nucleotides agree with TRBD2. The trim removed 4 bases at V and 0 bases at J, leaving 7 bases unmatched. Germline V CDR1 and CDR2: SGHTA, FQGTGA. This CDR3 is built from 17 residues. DNA for the CDR3: TGTGCCAGCAGCTCGCTCGGACTAGCGATCTCCTACAATGAGCAGTTCTTC. Encoded protein: CASSSLGLAISYNEQFF.

This clone was detected only once. The J gene is TRBJ2-5, the V gene TRBV2; TRBD2 matches 9 bases. The J call may be in error: the DNA end matches TRBJ2-7 better. The CDR3 runs to 14 residues. From germline, CDR1 is SNHLY and CDR2 FYNNEI. The chain's CDR3 is CASTGWREGYEQYF. For the CDR3, the DNA is TGTGCCAGCACGGGGTGGCGGGAGGGGTACGAGCAGTACTTC.

J is TRBJ2-1 and V is TRBV19; TRBD2 matches at 8 bases. The CDR3 is 15 residues long. CDR1 and CDR2 (germline): LNHDA, SQIVND (reference sequence). The ends lost 5 bases at V and 12 bases at J; junction bases unmatched: 15. DNA for the CDR3: TGTGCCAGTAGTCCACGGGCGGGGGGCTTATCAGGGCAGTTCTTC. It specifies CASSPRAGGLSGQFF.

The chain recombines TRBV5-1 with TRBJ2-1, with D perhaps matching TRBD2 (6 bases). CDR1 SGHRS and CDR2 YFSETQ come from the germline V gene. The CDR3 runs 12 residues. Trimming stripped 7 bases from V and 5 bases from J, with 10 bases between. The chain's CDR3 is CASGRGDNEQFF. The DNA for the CDR3 is TGCGCCAGCGGCCGCGGGGACAATGAGCAGTTCTTC.

This chain connects TRBV5-1 to TRBJ1-2, with D tentatively TRBD1 (5 bases). V was cut by 0 bases and J by 5 bases, with 20 bases left in between. The germline CDR1 and CDR2 sequences are SGHRS and YFSETQ. CDR3 length equals 17 residues. The CDR3 loop is CASSLGGPTLSLYGYTF. The CDR3 region has the DNA TGCGCCAGCAGCTTGGGGGGCCCAACCCTGTCGCTTTATGGCTACACCTTC.